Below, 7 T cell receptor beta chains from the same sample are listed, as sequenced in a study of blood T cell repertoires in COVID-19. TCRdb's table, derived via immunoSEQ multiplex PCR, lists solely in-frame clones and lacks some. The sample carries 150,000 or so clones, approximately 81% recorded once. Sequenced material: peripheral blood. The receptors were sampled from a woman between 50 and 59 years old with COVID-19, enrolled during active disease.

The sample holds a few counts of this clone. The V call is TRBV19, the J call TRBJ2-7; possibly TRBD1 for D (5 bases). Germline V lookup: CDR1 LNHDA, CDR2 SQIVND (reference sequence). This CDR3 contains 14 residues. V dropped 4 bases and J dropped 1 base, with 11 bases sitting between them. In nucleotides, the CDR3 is TGTGCCAGTAGTACCTTGACAGTTTCCTACGAGCAGTACTTC. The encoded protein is CASSTLTVSYEQYF.

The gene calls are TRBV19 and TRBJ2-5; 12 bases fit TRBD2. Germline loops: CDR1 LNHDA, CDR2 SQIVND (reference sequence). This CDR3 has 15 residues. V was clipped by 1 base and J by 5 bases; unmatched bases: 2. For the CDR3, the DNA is TGTGCCAGTAGTATAGGACTAGCGGGGGTTGAGACCCAGTACTTC. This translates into CASSIGLAGVETQYF. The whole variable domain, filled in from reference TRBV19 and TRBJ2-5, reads DGGITQSPKYLFRKEGQNVTLSCEQNLNHDAMYWYRQDPGQGLRLIYYSQIVNDFQKGDIAEGYSVSREKKESFPLTVTSAQKNPTAFYLCASSIGLAGVETQYFGPGTRLLVL.

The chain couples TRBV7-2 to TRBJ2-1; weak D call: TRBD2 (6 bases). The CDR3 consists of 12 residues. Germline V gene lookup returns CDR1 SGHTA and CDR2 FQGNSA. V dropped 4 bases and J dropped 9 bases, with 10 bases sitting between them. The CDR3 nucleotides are TGTGCCAGCAGCTCATATAGCGGTGAGCAGTTCTTC. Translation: CASSSYSGEQFF.

The CDR3 sequence is CASPGLGQETQYF. The CDR3 DNA is TGTGCCAGCCCGGGACTAGGGCAAGAGACCCAGTACTTC. The V gene is TRBV2, the J gene TRBJ2-5, with 8 bases lining up with TRBD2. Germline lookup yields CDR1 SNHLY and CDR2 FYNNEI. With 8 bases clipped from V and 2 bases from J, the junction kept 4 bases outside the gene matches. This CDR3 is 13 amino acids long.

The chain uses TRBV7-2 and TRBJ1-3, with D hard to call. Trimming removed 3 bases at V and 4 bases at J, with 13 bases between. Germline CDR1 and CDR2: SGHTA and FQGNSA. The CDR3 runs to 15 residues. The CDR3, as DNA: TGTGCCAGCAGCTTTTTCCCAGACATAGGAAACACCATATATTTT. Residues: CASSFFPDIGNTIYF.

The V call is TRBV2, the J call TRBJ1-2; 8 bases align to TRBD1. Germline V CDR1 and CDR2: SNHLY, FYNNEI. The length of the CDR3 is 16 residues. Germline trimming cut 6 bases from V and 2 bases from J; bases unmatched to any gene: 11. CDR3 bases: TGTGCCAGCAGAGCGACCGGGACAGGAAGAAACTATGGCTACACCTTC. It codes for CASRATGTGRNYGYTF.

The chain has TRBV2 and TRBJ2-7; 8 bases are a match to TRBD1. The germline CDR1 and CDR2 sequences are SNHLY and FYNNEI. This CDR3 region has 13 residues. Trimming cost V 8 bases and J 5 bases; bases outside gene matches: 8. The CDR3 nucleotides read TGTGCCAGCCTGCTACAGGGGGGCAACGAGCAGTACTTC. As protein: CASLLQGGNEQYF.